Shown below are 27 T cell receptor beta chains from a single sample sequenced in a study of memory CD4+ T cells and cytomegalovirus serostatus. Generated by immunoSEQ multiplex PCR, the TCRdb table keeps only in-frame clones and is missing some. The table shows 55,000 to 65,000 clones, with roughly 84% occurring only once. The sort gate was single viable CD3+CD4+CD8-CD45RO+ cells for memory CD4+ T cells. What was sequenced was memory CD4+ T cells from blood. These receptors were taken from an adult in good health and CMV-seronegative. Some clones in this sample may be carry-over from other donors' samples.

The chain employs TRBV5-1 and TRBJ2-7; 8 bases agree with TRBD2. The V gene's germline CDR1 is SGHRS and CDR2 YFSETQ. There are 15 residues in the CDR3. Germline trimming cut 4 bases from V and 2 bases from J; bases unmatched to any gene: 8. DNA of the CDR3: TGCGCCAGCAGCGAGACTAGCGCGGACGCCTACGAGCAGTACTTC. This codes for CASSETSADAYEQYF.

This clone has a handful of counts. V usage is TRBV6-1 and J usage is TRBJ2-7, with D unresolved. The CDR3 is 12 residues long. Trimming cost V 6 bases and J 4 bases, with 10 bases left between them. Per germline, CDR1 MNHNS and CDR2 SASEGT. The CDR3 DNA reads TGTGCCAGCAGCGCGACCATTTACGAGCAGTACTTC. It specifies CASSATIYEQYF.

The chain is built from TRBV2 and TRBJ2-1; TRBD1 agrees at 7 bases. V dropped 7 bases and J dropped 6; count of bases not matched to a gene: 6. The CDR3 contains 13 residues. Germline V CDR1 and CDR2: SNHLY, FYNNEI. CDR3 coding DNA: TGTGCCAGCACCCAGGACAGGCGCAATGAGCAGTTCTTC. Its protein is CASTQDRRNEQFF.

This clone showed up many times. The J gene is TRBJ2-7, the V gene TRBV11-2, with D unresolved. Germline CDR1 SGHAT, CDR2 FQNNGV. Deletions cut 5 bases from V and 2 bases from J, with 19 bases between. CDR3 size: 16 residues. CDR3 sequence reads: CASSAFSGTRAYEQYF. Written as DNA, the CDR3 is TGTGCCAGCAGCGCCTTTTCGGGCACACGCGCCTACGAGCAGTACTTC.

The chain joins TRBV4-1 to TRBJ1-5; D is unclear. The CDR3 is 15 residues long. V was shortened by 0 bases and J by 6 bases, with 12 bases between the two germline ends. Germline CDR1 reads MGHRA; CDR2 reads YSYEKL. CDR3 coding DNA: TGCGCCAGCAGCCAAGAGATGTGGGGTCGTCAGCCCCAGCATTTT. It encodes CASSQEMWGRQPQHF.

V and J are TRBV19 and TRBJ1-4; D perhaps matches TRBD1 (6 bases). With 11 bases removed from V and 5 bases from J, the gap between germline ends came to 18 bases. Germline V gives CDR1 LNHDA, CDR2 SQIVND (reference sequence). There are 14 residues in the CDR3. The CDR3 sequence: CACAAGARNEKLFF. DNA for the CDR3: TGTGCCTGTGCCGCGGGGGCTAGAAATGAAAAACTGTTTTTT.

The chain couples TRBV6-1 to TRBJ1-1; no reliable D call. V shed 4 bases and J shed 4 bases, with 13 bases lying between them. CDR3 length: 14 residues. CDR1 is MNHNS and CDR2 is SASEGT in the germline V gene. CDR3 nucleotide sequence: TGTGCCAGCAGTGGGAGAAGCTACGGCACTGAAGCTTTCTTT. This translates into CASSGRSYGTEAFF.

The V and J genes are TRBV19 and TRBJ1-5; the match to TRBD1 covers 8 bases. The CDR3 extends over 15 amino acids. Looked up from germline, CDR1 is LNHDA and CDR2 is SQIVND (reference sequence). With 1 base clipped from V and 7 bases from J, the junction kept 6 bases outside the gene matches. The CDR3 DNA sequence: TGTGCCAGTAGTATAGGGACAGGGCGATGGCAGCCCCAGCATTTT. Translation: CASSIGTGRWQPQHF.

This chain uses TRBV7-2 with TRBJ2-3, with D possibly TRBD2 on 6 matching bases. V gave up 6 bases and J gave up 2 bases, with 12 bases separating them. This CDR3 region has 14 residues. Looked up from germline, CDR1 is SGHTA and CDR2 is FQGNSA. In DNA form, the CDR3 reads TGTGCCAGCAGTAAGGGAGGATACACAGATACGCAGTATTTT. Translation: CASSKGGYTDTQYF.

The V gene is TRBV9, the J gene TRBJ2-1, with 10 bases that match TRBD2. Germline values: CDR1 SGDLS, CDR2 YYNGEE. The V gene end was trimmed by 1 base and the J gene end by 6 bases; junction bases not matched to a gene: 7. CDR3 length: 16 residues. CDR3 loop: CASSVSSGRAGNEQFF. In nucleotides, the CDR3 is TGTGCCAGCAGCGTATCCAGCGGGAGGGCGGGCAATGAGCAGTTCTTC.

The chain carries TRBV2 and TRBJ2-7; 10 bases are shared with TRBD1. The CDR3 has 14 residues. Germline trimming cut 5 bases from V and 4 bases from J; bases unmatched to any gene: 5. Germline CDR1 and CDR2: SNHLY and FYNNEI. CDR3 amino acids: CASSTGQGLYEQYF. CDR3 nucleotide sequence: TGTGCCAGCAGTACGGGACAGGGGTTGTACGAGCAGTACTTC.

The chain combines TRBV25-1 with TRBJ1-2; D call uncertain. CDR3 length: 14 amino acids. Trimming cost V 5 bases and J 6 bases, with 16 bases left between them. Looked up from germline, CDR1 is MGHDK and CDR2 is SYGVNS. The CDR3 sequence is CASSPRRLVNGYTF. CDR3 sequence (DNA): TGTGCCAGCAGTCCAAGGAGGCTGGTCAATGGCTACACCTTC.

DNA for the CDR3: TGTGCCAGCCGGACAGGGGAATTCACAGATACGCAGTATTTT. Amino acid sequence: CASRTGEFTDTQYF. The V and J genes are TRBV6-1 and TRBJ2-3; TRBD1 agrees at 9 bases. This CDR3 has 14 residues. Germline-derived CDR1 and CDR2 are MNHNS and SASEGT. The V and J ends lost 8 bases and 2 bases, in that order; junction bases with no gene match: 5.

The V call is TRBV7-9, the J call TRBJ2-5; a weak D match, TRBD2 (5 bases). Trimming removed 5 bases at V and 5 bases at J, with 9 bases between. The CDR3 is 12 amino acids. Germline CDR1 reads SEHNR; CDR2 reads FQNEAQ (reference sequence). CDR3 DNA sequence: TGTGCCAGCAGCGGACTGGGGGAGACCCAGTACTTC. It translates to CASSGLGETQYF.

CDR3 nucleotide sequence: TGCGCCAGCAGCGGGACTAGCGGGAGGGGGGAGCAGTTCTTC. It translates to CASSGTSGRGEQFF. The rearrangement uses TRBV10-1 and TRBJ2-1; 16 nucleotides match TRBD2. There are 14 residues in the CDR3. Germline CDR1 WNHNN, CDR2 SYGVQD (reference sequence). V gave up 6 bases and J gave up 10 bases; unmatched junction bases: 3.

The chain links TRBV5-6 to TRBJ1-1; perhaps TRBD1 as D (5 bases). V lost 0 bases, J lost 6 bases, and 15 bases lay in between. The CDR3 has 15 residues. In germline, CDR1 is SGHDT, CDR2 YYEEEE. DNA for the CDR3: TGTGCCAGCAGCTTGGCCTCTTGGGGGGTGGCTGAAGCTTTCTTT. It is translated as CASSLASWGVAEAFF. Combining the CDR3 with reference TRBV5-6 and TRBJ1-1 gives the whole variable domain DAGVTQSPTHLIKTRGQQVTLRCSPKSGHDTVSWYQQALGQGPQFIFQYYEEEERQRGNFPDRFSGHQFPNYSSELNVNALLLGDSALYLCASSLASWGVAEAFFGQGTRLTVV.

The chain uses TRBV9 and TRBJ1-6; TRBD1 aligns across 8 bases. Germline lookup yields CDR1 SGDLS and CDR2 YYNGEE. Trimming took 2 bases from V and 7 from J; bases not matched to a gene: 2. The CDR3 extends over 14 amino acids. The CDR3 nucleotides are TGTGCCAGCAGCGTGACAGGGGTAAATTCACCCCTCCACTTT. Its protein is CASSVTGVNSPLHF.

The CDR3 bases are TGTGCCAGCAGCTCCGAGACAGGGGTTGGCTATGGCTACACCTTC. This codes for CASSSETGVGYGYTF. This chain joins TRBV11-2 and TRBJ1-2; 8 positions match TRBD1. The CDR3 runs to 15 residues. Unmatched junction bases numbered 8, after V lost 4 bases and J lost 4 bases. Germline V gene data show CDR1 as SGHAT and CDR2 as FQNNGV. Variable domain in full (rest from reference TRBV11-2 and TRBJ1-2): EAGVAQSPRYKIIEKRQSVAFWCNPISGHATLYWYQQILGQGPKLLIQFQNNGVVDDSQLPKDRFSAERLKGVDSTLKIQPAKLEDSAVYLCASSSETGVGYGYTFGSGTRLTVV.

As concerns this clone: An end of the junction does not agree with germline; a read error may underlie this. The chain is built from TRBV7-9 and TRBJ2-1; 9 nucleotides agree with TRBD2. Germline-derived CDR1 and CDR2 are SEHNR and FQNEAQ (reference sequence). This CDR3 contains 16 residues. CDR3 residues: CASSRERAGGSLRLVF. CDR3 DNA: TGTGCCAGCAGCAGGGAACGGGCGGGAGGGTCGTTACGGTTGGTCTTC.

This clone was picked up a small number of times. The rearrangement uses TRBV28 and TRBJ1-2; a weak D match, TRBD1 (5 bases). Per germline, CDR1 MDHEN and CDR2 SYDVKM. CDR3 size: 13 residues. The CDR3 DNA reads TGTGTATCTCGGGGGGTGGAACCCTATGGCTACACCTTC. Translated, it gives CVSRGVEPYGYTF.

The rearrangement joins TRBV18 to TRBJ2-3; no firm D call. This CDR3 contains 13 residues. Germline V gene lookup returns CDR1 KGHSH and CDR2 LQKENI. V shed 3 bases and J shed 4 bases, with 8 bases lying between them. CDR3 DNA: TGTGCCAGCTCACCTACTGGCGCAGATACGCAGTATTTT. It specifies CASSPTGADTQYF.

This sequence joins TRBV18 and TRBJ1-1; D uncertain. Germline CDR1 KGHSH, CDR2 LQKENI. Deletions cut 10 bases from V and 1 base from J, with 13 bases between. CDR3 size: 13 residues. The CDR3 region is CATTRAENTEAFF. The CDR3 DNA follows: TGTGCCACCACTCGTGCAGAGAACACTGAAGCTTTCTTT.

The chain employs TRBV11-2 and TRBJ2-1, with D tentatively TRBD2 (6 bases). The CDR3 has 15 residues. In germline, CDR1 is SGHAT, CDR2 FQNNGV. Trimming removed 2 bases at V and 0 bases at J, with 8 bases between. In DNA form, the CDR3 reads TGTGCCAGCAGCTTATTCGGGAGCTCCTACAATGAGCAGTTCTTC. The encoded protein is CASSLFGSSYNEQFF.

This chain connects TRBV30 to TRBJ1-6; maybe TRBD1 (5 bases). The V gene's germline CDR1 is GTSNPN and CDR2 SVGIG (reference sequence). V lost 0 bases and J lost 7, with 13 bases in between. CDR3 length: 15 amino acids. The CDR3 DNA sequence: TGTGCCTGGAGTGTCCCGGGACGTCGGAATTCACCCCTCCACTTT. Translated: CAWSVPGRRNSPLHF.

The rearrangement links TRBV7-9 to TRBJ2-5; D tentatively reads TRBD1 or TRBD2 (7 bases each). The germline gives CDR1 SEHNR, CDR2 FQNEAQ (reference sequence). V gave up 3 bases and J gave up 2 bases, with 10 bases separating them. This CDR3 has 14 residues. The CDR3 coding sequence is TGTGCCAGCAGCTTTCAGGGGGGGCAAGAGACCCAGTACTTC. This gives the protein CASSFQGGQETQYF.

The V call is TRBV29-1, the J call TRBJ2-3; D might be TRBD2 (6 bases). V lost 4 bases to trimming and J lost 0 bases, with 14 bases between them. CDR1 is SQVTM, CDR2 ANQGSEA, per germline. CDR3 length: 15 residues. The CDR3 here is CSVGGLAPSTDTQYF. The DNA for the CDR3 is TGCAGCGTTGGAGGGCTAGCGCCTAGCACAGATACGCAGTATTTT.

The chain has TRBV10-3 and TRBJ1-2; possible D gene TRBD1, 5 bases. The germline V gene has CDR1 ENHRY and CDR2 SYGVKD. Trimming cost V 2 bases and J 3 bases, with 7 bases left between them. The CDR3 runs 13 residues. The CDR3 DNA sequence: TGTGCCATCAGTGAGGGCAGGGACTATGGCTACACCTTC. Translation gives CAISEGRDYGYTF.